The clone carrying this T cell receptor (beta chain) occurred a few times. Its antigen is not identified. This sample is drawn from a study of cytomegalovirus exposure and HLA in healthy donors. Findings of the study overall: Several of the most significant clusters were apparently associated with common viral pathogens in a later analysis. Cytomegalovirus-associated TCR beta chains were listed, numbering around 150.

The study ran its PCR with 60 Vbeta and 13 Jbeta primers. Assay used: immunoSEQ multiplex PCR; TCRdb lists only in-frame clones, some missing. In the table there are about 120,000 clones, 70% to 85% of which are singletons. The CDR3 consists of 13 residues. With 6 bases removed from V and 2 bases from J, the gap between germline ends came to 11 bases. Per germline, CDR1 MNHNS and CDR2 SASEGT. The source of this sequence is a man aged 40-49 years in good health and CMV-seropositive. Sequencing input: PBMCs. This chain links TRBV6-1 with TRBJ2-7, with D possibly TRBD2 on 5 matching bases. The CDR3 coding sequence is TGTGCCAGCAGGACTATACAAGCCTACGAGCAGTACTTC. Amino acid sequence: CASRTIQAYEQYF.